This TCR beta chain was captured by sequencing in a study of breast tumors, draining lymph nodes, adjacent tissues. Study observations and caveats: Data fit most tumor T cells coming from lymph node, expanding in tumor. Data only fit, rather than demonstrated, lymph node origin of most tumor T cells. Tumors had less TCR diversity than lymph nodes, more than nontumor tissue. Tumor and nontumor repertoires were significantly more similar in luminal-like than in basal-like breast cancer.

The germline gives CDR1 MNHNS, CDR2 SASEGT. This CDR3 region has 15 residues. The J segment lost 9 bases and the V segment lost 3 bases, leaving 8 bases of the junction unmatched. MiXCR, run by TCRdb on the multiplex PCR reads, gives a single entry per CDR3 protein. The data hold around 43,000 distinct CDR3 sequences, with about 21% observed a single time. This clonotype was detected ten times or more. The antigen remains undetermined. The clonotype originates from a female donor with breast cancer. Some clones in this sample may be carry-over from other donors' samples. The V gene is TRBV6-1, the J gene TRBJ2-1, with 10 bases fitting TRBD2. What was sequenced was breast tumor tissue. The CDR3 here is CASSENPAGGGEQFF. In DNA, the CDR3 is TGTGCCAGCAGTGAGAATCCAGCGGGAGGGGGTGAGCAGTTCTTC.